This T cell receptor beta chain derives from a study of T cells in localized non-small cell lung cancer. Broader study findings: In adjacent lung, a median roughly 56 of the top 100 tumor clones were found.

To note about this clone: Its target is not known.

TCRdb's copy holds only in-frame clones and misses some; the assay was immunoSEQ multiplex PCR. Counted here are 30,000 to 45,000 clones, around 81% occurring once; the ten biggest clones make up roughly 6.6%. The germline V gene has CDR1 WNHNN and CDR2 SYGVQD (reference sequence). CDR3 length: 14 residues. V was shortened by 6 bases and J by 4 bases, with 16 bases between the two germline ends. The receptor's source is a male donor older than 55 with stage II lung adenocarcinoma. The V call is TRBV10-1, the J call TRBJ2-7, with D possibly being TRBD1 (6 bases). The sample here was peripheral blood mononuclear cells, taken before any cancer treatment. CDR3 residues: CASRGAATGYEQYF. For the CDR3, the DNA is TGCGCCAGCAGGGGGGCGGCTACTGGATACGAGCAGTACTTC.